This TCR beta chain is drawn from a study of CD8 T cells in ankylosing spondylitis. TCRdb called the 5' RACE reads again in MiXCR, with one record for every CDR3 protein. The repertoire holds 350,000 to 400,000 distinct CDR3 sequences, 20% to 25% seen once, with approximately 14% in the top ten. The CDR3 has 15 amino acids. The germline V gene encodes CDR1 SEHNR and CDR2 FQNEAQ (reference sequence). V shed 4 bases, J shed 4 bases, and the junction held 7 bases outside the gene matches. This TCR was sampled from a male donor with ankylosing spondylitis or in good health (not recorded which). Sequenced material: blood, either unsorted or a sorted T cell fraction (not recorded which). The V and J genes are TRBV7-9 and TRBJ2-3; 8 bases agree with TRBD2. The CDR3 coding sequence is TGTGCCAGCAGCTCCCCCCCGGGGGGGCCAGATACGCAGTATTTT. Translation: CASSSPPGGPDTQYF.